The 28 T cell receptor beta chains below were found in one sample sequenced in a study of blood T cell repertoires in COVID-19. Libraries were prepared by immunoSEQ multiplex PCR; TCRdb keeps only in-frame clonotypes and omits some of them. In the table there are some 260,000 clones, around four fifths of which are singletons. The sequenced sample was peripheral blood. All receptors come from a woman aged 35 to 49 with active or convalescent COVID-19.

This clone showed up just a few times. The chain links TRBV6-5 to TRBJ1-2, with D unresolved. Trimming stripped 4 bases from V and 8 bases from J, with 17 bases between. The CDR3 has 14 residues. In germline, CDR1 is MNHEY, CDR2 SVGAGI. The CDR3 sequence: CASSLHSPTSGYTF. DNA of the CDR3: TGTGCCAGCAGTTTGCACAGCCCCACTTCAGGCTACACCTTC.

The chain employs TRBV5-6 and TRBJ2-5; possible D gene TRBD2, 6 bases. CDR1 is SGHDT, CDR2 YYEEEE, per germline. This CDR3 region has 14 residues. The V gene lost 4 bases and the J gene lost 0 bases, with 10 bases spanning the gap. This chain's CDR3 is CASSAGPNQETQYF. Here the CDR3 DNA reads TGTGCCAGCAGCGCGGGACCGAACCAAGAGACCCAGTACTTC.

This clone has more than one count but fewer than ten. The V gene is TRBV2, the J gene TRBJ1-2; D may be TRBD1 (6 bases). Looked up from germline, CDR1 is SNHLY and CDR2 is FYNNEI. The CDR3 has 17 residues. Trimming took 8 bases from V and 3 from J, leaving 25 bases between them. The CDR3 DNA follows: TGTGCCAGCTTTAGGTCGACAGGCTCAAACCAGGACTATGGCTACACCTTC. Protein product: CASFRSTGSNQDYGYTF.

This sequence joins TRBV6-5 and TRBJ2-5; the D gene is possibly TRBD2 (6 bases). The germline V gene has CDR1 MNHEY and CDR2 SVGAGI. The CDR3 has 13 amino acids. V lost 1 base and J lost 4, with 7 bases in between. CDR3: CASSYLGGETQYF. Here the CDR3 DNA reads TGTGCCAGCAGTTACTTGGGGGGAGAGACCCAGTACTTC.

The sample holds a few counts of this clone. The genes are TRBV4-1 and TRBJ2-3; 10 bases line up with TRBD2. Trimming removed 6 bases from V and 6 bases from J; junction bases left unmatched: 12. The CDR3 is 16 residues long. The germline V gene has CDR1 MGHRA and CDR2 YSYEKL. CDR3 sequence: CASRPSLAGDGDTQYF. CDR3 sequence (DNA): TGCGCCAGCAGACCCTCTCTAGCGGGGGACGGGGATACGCAGTATTTT.

The chain combines TRBV3-1 (or the pseudogene TRBV3-2) with TRBJ1-3; D may be TRBD1 (6 bases). The CDR3 runs 13 residues. Per germline, CDR1 LGHDT and CDR2 YNNKEL (reference sequence). Trimming removed 4 bases from V and 6 bases from J, with 10 bases in between. The CDR3 region is CASSPGQPNTIYF. CDR3 bases: TGTGCCAGCAGCCCCGGACAGCCAAACACCATATATTTT.

This clone was detected a few times. The chain uses TRBV15 and TRBJ1-1, with 10 bases identical to TRBD1. V lost 0 bases, J lost 7 bases, and 8 bases stayed unmatched. This CDR3 has 16 residues. Per the germline V gene, CDR1 is LNHNV and CDR2 is YYDKDF (reference sequence). CDR3 amino acids: CATSRDAPGQGVEAFF. The CDR3 coding sequence is TGTGCCACCAGCAGAGATGCCCCCGGACAGGGGGTTGAAGCTTTCTTT.

The chain recombines TRBV9 with TRBJ2-5; tentatively, D is TRBD1 (5 bases). Germline V gives CDR1 SGDLS, CDR2 YYNGEE. The CDR3 is 13 amino acids. V was clipped by 2 bases and J by 3 bases, with 8 bases between them. The CDR3 loop is CASSVQGEETQYF. In DNA, the CDR3 is TGTGCCAGCAGCGTTCAAGGGGAAGAGACCCAGTACTTC.

The chain has TRBV6-5 and TRBJ2-5; tentatively, D is TRBD1 (7 bases). Germline V CDR1 and CDR2: MNHEY, SVGAGI. CDR3 length equals 15 residues. The germline V and J ends were trimmed by 6 bases and 5 bases, with 19 bases remaining between them. Written as DNA, the CDR3 is TGTGCCAGCAGGGAGGAGACAGGGAGGTATGAGACCCAGTACTTC. It codes for CASREETGRYETQYF.

V gene TRBV7-9 combines with J gene TRBJ1-6, with D possibly being TRBD1 (5 bases). There are 14 residues in the CDR3. Per the germline V gene, CDR1 is SEHNR and CDR2 is FQNEAQ (reference sequence). Trimming removed 3 bases from V and 7 bases from J, with 10 bases in between. This CDR3 reads CASSLGGGNSPLHF. The CDR3 DNA follows: TGTGCCAGCAGCTTGGGGGGAGGGAATTCACCCCTCCACTTT.

The chain combines TRBV1 with TRBJ2-7; the listed D gene, TRBD2, was not tested against the DNA. TRBV1 is described as a pseudogene. The CDR3 is made up of 12 amino acids. CDR3 region: CTSSQRTYEQYV. The CDR3 nucleotides read TGCACCAGCAGCCAGCGGACCTACGAGCAGTACGTC.

The rearrangement uses TRBV21-1 and TRBJ2-7; the tabulated D call, TRBD1, remains unverified against the DNA. TRBV21-1 is given as a pseudogene. This CDR3 is built from 15 residues. The CDR3: CASSKAVSMLYEQYF. In nucleotides, the CDR3 is TGTGCCAGCAGCAAAGCGGTCAGTATGCTCTACGAGCAGTACTTC.

V and J are TRBV14 and TRBJ2-3, with TRBD2 matching over 7 bases. V shed 5 bases, J shed 3 bases, and the junction held 11 bases outside the gene matches. The CDR3 is 16 residues long. Germline CDR1 and CDR2: SGHDN and FVKESK. As DNA, the CDR3 is TGTGCCAGCAGCAGGATTTCGGCGGGGGTAACAGATACGCAGTATTTT. This codes for CASSRISAGVTDTQYF.

This clone was counted once. Additional DNA sequences in this sample encode the identical CDR3. This rearrangement joins TRBV7-2 to TRBJ1-3, with 7 positions matching TRBD1. With 1 base clipped from V and 4 bases from J, the junction kept 4 bases outside the gene matches. The CDR3 loop spans 15 amino acids. Germline V gene data show CDR1 as SGHTA and CDR2 as FQGNSA. The CDR3 is CASSLGGTAGNTIYF. The CDR3 coding sequence is TGTGCCAGCAGCTTAGGAGGGACAGCGGGAAACACCATATATTTT.

The chain employs TRBV2 and TRBJ2-5, with 7 bases fitting TRBD2. Germline V lookup: CDR1 SNHLY, CDR2 FYNNEI. The CDR3 consists of 16 residues. J gave up 5 bases and V 4 bases, and 13 bases lay outside the gene matches. CDR3 bases: TGTGCCAGCAGTGGCGGCCTCCTAGCGGAGGGGGAGACCCAGTACTTC. It translates to CASSGGLLAEGETQYF.

V gene TRBV6-5 combines with J gene TRBJ1-1, with 8 positions matching TRBD1. This CDR3 has 15 residues. The J segment lost 3 bases and the V segment lost 6 bases, leaving 9 bases of the junction unmatched. CDR1 and CDR2 (germline): MNHEY, SVGAGI. CDR3 residues: CASSKQGVVDTEAFF. The CDR3 DNA reads TGTGCCAGCAGCAAACAGGGGGTTGTGGACACTGAAGCTTTCTTT.

This chain joins TRBV13 and TRBJ2-1; TRBD2 agrees at 8 bases. This CDR3 contains 16 residues. The V gene's germline CDR1 is PRHDT and CDR2 FYEKMQ (reference sequence). V gave up 6 bases and J gave up 4 bases; unmatched junction bases: 11. The CDR3 DNA reads TGTGCCAGCAGGTCCCTAGGCGGGGGGACTTACAATGAGCAGTTCTTC. Its protein is CASRSLGGGTYNEQFF.

V and J are TRBV4-1 and TRBJ1-2; perhaps TRBD1 as D (6 bases). Trimming cost V 1 base and J 8 bases, with 20 bases left between them. This CDR3 has 16 residues. Germline loops: CDR1 MGHRA, CDR2 YSYEKL. The CDR3: CASSQALTHQGLGYTF. The CDR3 DNA is TGCGCCAGCAGCCAAGCCCTGACACACCAGGGGTTAGGCTACACCTTC.

The gene calls are TRBV7-9 and TRBJ2-5; unclear D gene. The CDR3 runs 14 residues. V lost 6 bases and J 0 bases, leaving 11 bases between the germline ends. Looked up from germline, CDR1 is SEHNR and CDR2 is FQNEAQ (reference sequence). Written as DNA, the CDR3 is TGTGCCAGCAGTCCAGTCCCGTACCAAGAGACCCAGTACTTC. It yields the protein CASSPVPYQETQYF.

The chain uses TRBV7-7 and TRBJ1-4; 9 bases line up with TRBD1. The V gene's germline CDR1 is SSHAT and CDR2 FNYEAQ (reference sequence). Losses at the gene ends were 5 bases for V and 8 bases for J; bases not matched to a gene: 6. CDR3 length equals 14 residues. The CDR3 region has the DNA TGTGCCAGCAGCGTGGGACAGGGCAACGAAAAACTGTTTTTT. This sequence encodes CASSVGQGNEKLFF.

The genes are TRBV18 and TRBJ2-1; possibly TRBD1 for D (6 bases). The V end lost 6 bases, the J end lost 7 bases, and 16 bases lay between the germline ends. Germline values: CDR1 KGHSH, CDR2 LQKENI. There are 14 residues in the CDR3. In DNA, the CDR3 is TGTGCCAGCTCCTCCGCCAGGGGCCTGAATGAGCAGTTCTTC. Translated, it gives CASSSARGLNEQFF.

This clone was detected once. The rearrangement links TRBV6-5 to TRBJ2-1, with D perhaps matching TRBD2 (5 bases). Germline lookup yields CDR1 MNHEY and CDR2 SVGAGI. Trimming left V 4 bases short and J 13 bases short, with 14 bases between. This CDR3 is 12 amino acids long. The CDR3 bases are TGTGCCAGCAGTTCCTCTGGGAGTCCCCAGTTCTTC. Translating gives CASSSSGSPQFF.

This clone occurred a few times. The chain recombines TRBV6-5 with TRBJ1-2, with 7 nucleotides matching TRBD1. V shed 10 bases, J shed 6 bases, and the junction held 8 bases outside the gene matches. There are 12 residues in the CDR3. In germline, CDR1 is MNHEY, CDR2 SVGAGI. As DNA, the CDR3 is TGTGCCACCAAAGACAGGGTCAATGGCTACACCTTC. Protein product: CATKDRVNGYTF.

This clone has just one count. CDR3 in amino acids: CASHGGHSNQPQHF. For the CDR3, the DNA is TGTGCCAGCCACGGGGGGCATAGCAATCAGCCCCAGCATTTT. The chain has TRBV28 and TRBJ1-5, with a weak D call TRBD1 (6 bases). Germline loops: CDR1 MDHEN, CDR2 SYDVKM. The CDR3 contains 14 residues. Trimming took 8 bases from V and 0 from J, leaving 11 bases between them.

As DNA, the CDR3 is TGTGCCTGGAGTGTACAGGGGGCCGTTAACAATCAGCCCCAGCATTTT. It yields the protein CAWSVQGAVNNQPQHF. The gene calls are TRBV30 and TRBJ1-5; TRBD1 matches 9 bases. This CDR3 is built from 16 residues. CDR1 and CDR2 (germline): GTSNPN, SVGIG (reference sequence). With 0 bases clipped from V and 3 bases from J, the junction kept 6 bases outside the gene matches. Full variable domain (outside the CDR3, taken from reference TRBV30 and TRBJ1-5): SQTIHQWPATLVQPVGSPLSLECTVEGTSNPNLYWYRQAAGRGLQLLFYSVGIGQISSEVPQNLSASRPQDRQFILSSKKLLLSDSGFYLCAWSVQGAVNNQPQHFGDGTRLSIL.

The CDR3 protein is CASRAVQGDTQYF. The CDR3, as DNA: TGTGCCAGCAGGGCTGTACAGGGGGATACGCAGTATTTT. The chain employs TRBV12-3 or TRBV12-4 and TRBJ2-3; TRBD1 agrees at 7 bases. The ends lost 6 bases at V and 6 bases at J; junction bases unmatched: 6. The CDR3 sequence is 13 residues long.

The chain has TRBV5-5 and TRBJ1-1; TRBD1 aligns across 11 bases. This CDR3 has 15 residues. Per germline, CDR1 SGHKS and CDR2 YYEKEE (reference sequence). Germline trimming cut 3 bases from V and 1 base from J; bases unmatched to any gene: 2. CDR3 protein: CASSWGQGGNTEAFF. The CDR3 DNA reads TGTGCCAGCAGCTGGGGACAGGGGGGGAACACTGAAGCTTTCTTT. Full variable domain (outside the CDR3, taken from reference TRBV5-5 and TRBJ1-1): DAGVTQSPTHLIKTRGQQVTLRCSPISGHKSVSWYQQVLGQGPQFIFQYYEKEERGRGNFPDRFSARQFPNYSSELNVNALLLGDSALYLCASSWGQGGNTEAFFGQGTRLTVV.

The chain uses TRBV9 and TRBJ1-2, with 10 bases lining up with TRBD1. This CDR3 has 14 residues. V trimming: 3 bases; J trimming: 5 bases; junction bases outside the gene matches: 4. Germline values: CDR1 SGDLS, CDR2 YYNGEE. CDR3 region: CASSGGTGEYGYTF. In DNA, the CDR3 is TGTGCCAGCAGCGGGGGGACAGGGGAGTATGGCTACACCTTC.